These T cell receptor beta chains were read from a single sample in a study of T cell responses to AZD1222 COVID-19 vaccine. Assay used: immunoSEQ multiplex PCR; TCRdb lists only in-frame clones, some missing. The top ten hold around 19% of the sample, which has 60,000 to 85,000 clones, 80% to 90% seen once. Sequenced here: peripheral blood, sampled 28 days after the second AZD1222 dose. The receptors come from an adult who received the AZD1222 COVID-19 vaccine. CDR3s include the opening cysteine and the closing phenylalanine or tryptophan. A D gene is named only where the DNA matches it firmly. The listing skips clone size in some rows; elsewhere it reads once, few, many or a size class.

TRBV4-2,TRBJ2-3,TRBD2,many,TGTGCCAGCAGCCCAGGGAGCGGGGGGGCGACAGATACGCAGTATTTT,CASSPGSGGATDTQYF
TRBV7-2,TRBJ2-3,-,-,TGTGCCAGCAGCCCTTGGGACTTCCCTCCTACGCAGTATTTT,CASSPWDFPPTQYF
TRBV5-1,TRBJ1-1,-,-,TGCGCCAGCAGCTTGGCAGGGCCCACTCGTGGGACTGAAGCTTTCTTT,CASSLAGPTRGTEAFF
TRBV25-1,TRBJ2-7,-,-,TGTGCCAGCAGTGAATCCAACGAGCAGTACTTC,CASSESNEQYF
TRBV19,TRBJ2-1,TRBD2,-,TGTGCCAGTAGTATAGCCGGGGGGAGCTCCTACAATGAGCAGTTCTTC,CASSIAGGSSYNEQFF
TRBV5-6,TRBJ2-7,-,-,TGTGCCAGCAGCTTGTGGGGGAACTCCTACGAGCAGTACTTC,CASSLWGNSYEQYF
TRBV10-3,TRBJ1-1,-,-,TGTGCCATCAGTGAGAGGGGGGGCGAAGCTTTCTTT,CAISERGGEAFF
TRBV3-1/TRBV3-2,TRBJ2-5,TRBD2,-,TGTGCCAGCAGCCAAGAACGGACTAGTAAAGAGACCCAGTACTTC,CASSQERTSKETQYF
TRBV7-9,TRBJ1-4,TRBD1,-,TGTGCCAGCACCCGAGACAGGGGCGGTGAAAAACTGTTTTTT,CASTRDRGGEKLFF
TRBV30,TRBJ2-1,TRBD2,-,TGTGCCTGGAGCCTGGGAGGGGTCAATGAGCAGTTCTTC,CAWSLGGVNEQFF
TRBV18,TRBJ1-1,-,-,TGTGCCAGCTCACCACTTGAGCTGAGGGACACTGAAGCTTTCTTT,CASSPLELRDTEAFF
TRBV6-5,TRBJ2-3,-,many,TGTGCCAGCAGCTCCCAGGGAGGTGGGGCAGATACGCAGTATTTT,CASSSQGGGADTQYF
TRBV19,TRBJ1-2,-,-,TGTGCCAGTAGTTTTCGCCGGGACTTTAACTATGGCTACACCTTC,CASSFRRDFNYGYTF
TRBV30,TRBJ1-2,TRBD1,-,TGTGCCTGGAGTTTGACAGGGCTTGGGGGTGGCTACACCTTC,CAWSLTGLGGGYTF
TRBV11-2,TRBJ1-2,-,-,TGTGCCAGCAGCTTAGGGGCACCCACTAACTATGGCTACACCTTC,CASSLGAPTNYGYTF
TRBV18,TRBJ1-1,-,-,TGTGCCAGCTCCACAGGGACAAACACTGAAGCTTTCTTT,CASSTGTNTEAFF
TRBV7-9,TRBJ1-2,TRBD1,-,TGTGCCAGCAGCTTAAACGAGGGGGCCAGTGGCTACACCTTC,CASSLNEGASGYTF
TRBV25-1,TRBJ2-7,TRBD2,-,TGTGCCAAACCGGTGGTAGCGGGCTCCTACGAGCAGTACTTC,CAKPVVAGSYEQYF